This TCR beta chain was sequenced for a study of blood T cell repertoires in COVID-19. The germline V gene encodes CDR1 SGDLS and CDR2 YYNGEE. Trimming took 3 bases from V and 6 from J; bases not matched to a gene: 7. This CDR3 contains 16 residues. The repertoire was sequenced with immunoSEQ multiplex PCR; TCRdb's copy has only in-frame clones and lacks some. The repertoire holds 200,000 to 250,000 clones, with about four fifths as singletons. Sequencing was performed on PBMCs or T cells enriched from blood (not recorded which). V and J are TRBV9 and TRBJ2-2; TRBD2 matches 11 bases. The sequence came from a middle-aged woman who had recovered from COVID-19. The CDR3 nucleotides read TGTGCCAGCAGCGCTGATAGCGGGAGGGCCCCCGGGGAGCTGTTTTTT. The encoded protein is CASSADSGRAPGELFF.